The 19 T cell receptor beta chains below all came from one sample that was sequenced in a study of T cells in localized non-small cell lung cancer. TCRdb keeps only in-frame clones here, not all; method: immunoSEQ multiplex PCR. There are about 5,100 clones in the sample; 40% to 50% occur only once, and around 15% lies in the top ten. The sequencing used lung tumor tissue, collected before any cancer treatment. Every receptor here comes from a man aged 40 to 70 with stage I lung adenocarcinoma.

This chain connects TRBV1 to TRBJ1-1. TRBV1 is labeled a pseudogene. The CDR3 is 17 residues long. The CDR3 spells CASSQDRVRPGRAEAFF. CDR3 coding DNA: TGCGCTAGCAGCCAAGATCGGGTACGCCCGGGGAGGGCTGAAGCTTTCTTT.

The table lists this clone with a count of one. The J gene is TRBJ2-2, the V gene TRBV10-2; D may be TRBD1 (6 bases). The germline CDR1 and CDR2 sequences are WSHSY and SAAADI. Trimming cost V 4 bases and J 5 bases, with 11 bases left between them. The CDR3 contains 14 residues. For the CDR3, the DNA is TGCGCCAGCAGTGGACAGGTTTTAACCGGGGAGCTGTTTTTT. This encodes CASSGQVLTGELFF.

The V and J genes are TRBV23-1 and TRBJ2-7; no clear D. TRBV23-1 is flagged as an ORF with uncertain function. The CDR3 covers 14 residues. V was cut by 6 bases and J by 0 bases, with 12 bases left in between. CDR3 in DNA: TGCGCCAGCAGCCAAAATCCGGGCTCCTACGAGCAGTACTTC. It translates to CASSQNPGSYEQYF.

This CDR3 is CASSSRDPPYEQYF. DNA of the CDR3: TGTGCCAGCAGTTCCCGGGACCCTCCCTACGAGCAGTACTTC. The rearrangement links TRBV25-1 to TRBJ2-7, with D perhaps assigned TRBD1 or TRBD2 (5 bases each). Between the trimmed V and J ends, which lost 5 bases and 2 bases, there was a span of 13 bases. CDR3 size: 14 residues. Germline V gene sequence: CDR1 MGHDK, CDR2 SYGVNS.

The chain uses TRBV25-1 and TRBJ2-1; 13 bases map to TRBD2. Germline values: CDR1 MGHDK, CDR2 SYGVNS. The V and J ends lost 2 bases and 7 bases, in that order; junction bases with no gene match: 8. The length of the CDR3 is 17 residues. CDR3 nucleotide sequence: TGTGCCAGCAGTGAAGTATTACTAGCGGGGGGGAGGAATGAGCAGTTCTTC. Translated: CASSEVLLAGGRNEQFF.

This clone was seen only a few times. This chain uses TRBV6-8 with TRBJ2-1, with 10 bases identical to TRBD2. Unmatched junction bases numbered 10, after V lost 4 bases and J lost 7 bases. This CDR3 is 16 amino acids long. Germline loops: CDR1 MNHGY, CDR2 SAAAGT. CDR3 protein: CASSWRPSGGRNEQFF. CDR3 in DNA: TGTGCCAGCAGTTGGCGGCCTAGCGGGGGTCGGAATGAGCAGTTCTTC.

Only a few counts were recorded for this clone. This chain uses TRBV7-7 with TRBJ2-1, with a possible D match to TRBD1 (6 bases). V lost 1 base to trimming and J lost 0 bases, with 10 bases between them. Germline assignment: CDR1 SSHAT and CDR2 FNYEAQ (reference sequence). The CDR3 loop spans 16 amino acids. CDR3 DNA: TGTGCCAGCAGCTTAGTCGAGGACAGCTCCTACAATGAGCAGTTCTTC. Translation gives CASSLVEDSSYNEQFF.

V gene TRBV19 combines with J gene TRBJ1-5, with D possibly being TRBD1 (6 bases). CDR1 and CDR2 (germline): LNHDA, SQIVND (reference sequence). V gave up 3 bases and J gave up 1 base, with 10 bases separating them. The CDR3 is 15 residues long. The CDR3 here is CASSIKDRSNQPQHF. CDR3 bases: TGTGCCAGTAGTATCAAGGACAGAAGCAATCAGCCCCAGCATTTT.

V is TRBV19 and J is TRBJ1-1; D call uncertain. V lost 7 bases to trimming and J lost 1 base, with 13 bases between them. The CDR3 extends over 14 amino acids. Per the germline V gene, CDR1 is LNHDA and CDR2 is SQIVND (reference sequence). The CDR3 protein is CASTSSGWNTEAFF. The DNA of the CDR3 is TGTGCCAGTACCTCATCCGGCTGGAACACTGAAGCTTTCTTT.

The chain couples TRBV30 to TRBJ2-3, with 8 bases lining up with TRBD1. CDR1 is GTSNPN and CDR2 is SVGIG in the germline V gene (reference sequence). The CDR3 runs 14 residues. The ends lost 2 bases at V and 4 bases at J; junction bases unmatched: 5. Written as DNA, the CDR3 is TGTGCCTGGAGTTGGACAGGGACCCCAGATACGCAGTATTTT. Protein: CAWSWTGTPDTQYF.

The table lists this clone with a few counts. The chain employs TRBV2 and TRBJ1-6; a possible D gene is TRBD1 (5 bases). CDR1 SNHLY and CDR2 FYNNEI come from the germline V gene. The CDR3 loop spans 14 amino acids. V gave up 4 bases and J gave up 9 bases, with 13 bases separating them. This CDR3 reads CASSVEQGPSPLHF. DNA for the CDR3: TGTGCCAGCAGTGTTGAGCAGGGCCCTTCACCCCTCCACTTT.

The CDR3 here is CASSRSRQGLYEQYF. For the CDR3, the DNA is TGTGCCAGCTCCCGCAGTCGACAGGGCTTATACGAGCAGTACTTC. V is TRBV19 and J is TRBJ2-7; 7 bases map to TRBD1. The germline V gene encodes CDR1 LNHDA and CDR2 SQIVND (reference sequence). The CDR3 totals 15 residues. After removal of 9 bases from V and 4 bases from J, the junction contained 15 bases not matched to a gene.

The V and J genes are TRBV11-3 and TRBJ2-6; TRBD1 matches 11 bases. The CDR3 sequence is 19 residues long. J was trimmed by 3 bases and V by 3 bases; bases with no gene match: 10. Germline V gene lookup returns CDR1 SGHNT and CDR2 YENEEA. This CDR3 reads CASSLPIGQGARGANVLTF. DNA of the CDR3: TGTGCCAGCAGCTTGCCGATAGGACAGGGGGCTCGTGGGGCCAACGTCCTGACTTTC.

The rearrangement links TRBV28 to TRBJ1-2, with 11 bases matching TRBD1. CDR3 length: 15 residues. With 4 bases clipped from V and 7 bases from J, the junction kept 8 bases outside the gene matches. Germline V gene lookup returns CDR1 MDHEN and CDR2 SYDVKM. CDR3 coding DNA: TGTGCCAGCAGTTACGCCACCGGGACAGGGGGTGGCTACACCTTC. Its protein product is CASSYATGTGGGYTF.

The chain has TRBV6-8 and TRBJ1-5; 10 bases fit TRBD1. V was clipped by 6 bases and J by 7 bases; unmatched bases: 9. The germline CDR1 and CDR2 sequences are MNHGY and SAAAGT. The CDR3 contains 15 residues. The CDR3 coding sequence is TGTGCCAGCAGGGCTAGGGGGACAGGGGAACAGCCCCAGCATTTT. Its protein product is CASRARGTGEQPQHF.

The V gene is TRBV19, the J gene TRBJ2-5; 7 nucleotides match TRBD1. Germline V gives CDR1 LNHDA, CDR2 SQIVND (reference sequence). The CDR3 covers 13 residues. J lost 3 bases, V lost 4 bases, and 2 bases had no gene match. The CDR3 sequence is CASSRDREETQYF. CDR3 bases: TGTGCCAGTAGTAGAGACAGGGAAGAGACCCAGTACTTC.

About this clone: This sample includes further DNA sequences coding for the same CDR3. V usage is TRBV9 and J usage is TRBJ2-3; D uncertain. CDR3 length: 13 amino acids. Trimming pared 8 bases from V and 1 base from J, leaving 11 bases between. CDR1 and CDR2 (germline): SGDLS, YYNGEE. CDR3 loop: CASKGQGTDTQYF. In nucleotides, the CDR3 is TGTGCCAGTAAAGGGCAGGGCACAGATACGCAGTATTTT.

This clone was recorded only once. The rearrangement links TRBV10-3 to TRBJ1-2; D gene unclear. The CDR3 runs to 13 residues. V was pared by 2 bases and J by 5 bases, with 9 bases between. Per germline, CDR1 ENHRY and CDR2 SYGVKD. The CDR3 is CAISEGGRYGYTF. CDR3 nucleotides: TGTGCCATCAGTGAGGGTGGGCGTTATGGCTACACCTTC.

The rearrangement uses TRBV19 and TRBJ2-3; 13 positions match TRBD2. This CDR3 has 18 residues. Germline V gene lookup returns CDR1 LNHDA and CDR2 SQIVND (reference sequence). Trimming cost V 4 bases and J 0 bases; bases outside gene matches: 7. The DNA for the CDR3 is TGTGCCAGTAGTACCAACCCGGGACTAGCGGGGAGCACAGATACGCAGTATTTT. Amino acid sequence: CASSTNPGLAGSTDTQYF.